The rows below give T cell receptor beta chains drawn from one sample of a study of regulatory T cells in long-lasting Graves disease. TCRdb used MiXCR to reprocess the multiplex PCR reads, holding one entry per CDR3 protein. Here the sample spans 530,000 or so distinct CDR3 sequences, around 16% being singletons. The data also belong to a second study, concerning T cells in Graves' hyperthyroidism and ophthalmopathy.

This specimen was peripheral blood mononuclear cells (PBMCs), taken at new diagnosis, from a patient treated with antithyroid drugs. The receptors here all came from a man younger than 35 with Graves disease. Each CDR3 is given with its conserved first and last residue. D genes are given only for firm matches. Only part of the rows carry a size: once, few, many, or a class if the clone is expanded.

clone size	V gene	J gene	D gene	CDR3 DNA	CDR3 protein
many	TRBV20-1	TRBJ2-7	NA	TGCAGTGCTAACAGGGGAGGGACCTACGAGCAGTACTTC	CSANRGGTYEQYF
many	TRBV10-3	TRBJ2-1	NA	TGTGCCATTAGCGACGGTTACAATGAGCAGTTCTTC	CAISDGYNEQFF
NA	TRBV5-8	TRBJ1-4	TRBD1	TGTGCCAGCAGCCTACCGGGACAGGGTTCTGAAAAACTGTTTTTT	CASSLPGQGSEKLFF
NA	TRBV20-1	TRBJ2-7	TRBD2	TGCAGTGCTAGAGGAGGTTCTAGCGGGAGGTCCTACGAGCAGTACTTC	CSARGGSSGRSYEQYF
many	TRBV29-1	TRBJ2-5	NA	TGCAGCGCCGACACCCCGGAGACCCAGTACTTC	CSADTPETQYF
many	TRBV7-9	TRBJ2-3	TRBD2	TGTGCCAGCAGCTCGAAAAAAACCAGCGGGAGGTTCCCAGATACGCAGTATTTT	CASSSKKTSGRFPDTQYF
many	TRBV6-5	TRBJ2-7	TRBD2	TGTGCCAGCAGTTACTCTCCCCGGGGGACTAGCGGCTCCTACGAGCAGTACTTC	CASSYSPRGTSGSYEQYF
many	TRBV28	TRBJ2-1	NA	TGTGCCAGCAGTTTTTCGAGGGGCTACAATGAGCAGTTCTTC	CASSFSRGYNEQFF
few	TRBV20-1	TRBJ2-5	TRBD2	TGCAGTGCTAGAGGGACTAGCGGACAAGAGACCCAGTACTTC	CSARGTSGQETQYF
NA	TRBV28	TRBJ1-4	NA	TGTGCCAGCAGTTTAGGGGGGGTGTCTAATGAAAAACTGTTTTTT	CASSLGGVSNEKLFF
NA	TRBV11-3	TRBJ2-7	NA	TGTGCCAGCAGCTTATCGGTCGACGAGCAGTACTTC	CASSLSVDEQYF
NA	TRBV4-1	TRBJ1-1	NA	TGCGCCAGCAGCTGGACGGATGAGGGCACTGAAGCTTTCTTT	CASSWTDEGTEAFF
few	TRBV6-1	TRBJ2-7	TRBD2	TGTGCCAGCAGTCCTTGGACTAGCGGTTCCTACGAGCAGTACTTC	CASSPWTSGSYEQYF
NA	TRBV4-1	TRBJ1-5	NA	TGCGCCAGCAGCCAAGAGGGCAGGGGTAGCAATCAGCCCCAGCATTTT	CASSQEGRGSNQPQHF
NA	TRBV6-1	TRBJ2-7	NA	TGTGCCAGCAGGATTAGAGAGCACGAGCAGTACTTC	CASRIREHEQYF
NA	TRBV7-6	TRBJ2-3	NA	TGTGCCAGCAGCTTTAGGTTAGGGGCCCCAGATACGCAGTATTTT	CASSFRLGAPDTQYF
many	TRBV12-3/TRBV12-4	TRBJ2-1	TRBD2	TGTGCCAGCAGTTTAGCACTAGCGGGAGGTGTCTATGAGCAGTTCTTC	CASSLALAGGVYEQFF
few	TRBV9	TRBJ1-1	NA	TGTGCCAGCAGCGTCGCCCAGGACACTGAAGCTTTCTTT	CASSVAQDTEAFF
NA	TRBV9	TRBJ1-6	TRBD1	TGTGCCAGCAGCGGATATCGGACAGGGCGAAATTCACCCCTCCACTTT	CASSGYRTGRNSPLHF
NA	TRBV6-2/TRBV6-3	TRBJ2-7	NA	TGTGCCAGCAGTTACTCTTCGGAGTCCTACGAGCAGTACTTC	CASSYSSESYEQYF
NA	TRBV5-1	TRBJ2-7	TRBD2	TGCGCCAGCAGCTTGGGGCTAGCGGGGAACTACGAGCAGTACTTC	CASSLGLAGNYEQYF
NA	TRBV27	TRBJ2-7	NA	TGTGCCAGCAGCCCCGCAGGGTTCTCCTACGAGCAGTACTTC	CASSPAGFSYEQYF
once	TRBV7-2	TRBJ2-1	TRBD2	TGTGCCAGCAGCCGCGTACTAGCGGAACTCTGCAATGAGCAGCTCTTC	CASSRVLAELCNEQLF
many	TRBV3-1	TRBJ1-1	NA	TGTGCCAGCAGCCCGCCGGGACAAAAGGACGCTTTCTTT	CASSPPGQKDAFF
many	TRBV12-3/TRBV12-4	TRBJ2-7	TRBD1	TGTGCCAGCAGACAGACGGGACAGAGAAGCTACGAGCAGTACTTC	CASRQTGQRSYEQYF
many	TRBV12-3/TRBV12-4	TRBJ1-2	TRBD1	TGTGCCAGCAGCCAAAAACATAGACTTCGGGACAGCTATGGCTACACCTTC	CASSQKHRLRDSYGYTF
many	TRBV24-1	TRBJ1-6	TRBD1	TGTGCCACCAGTGATTTGTCCAGGGGAGGGGGCCGCGGTTCACCCCTCCACTTT	CATSDLSRGGGRGSPLHF
few	TRBV6-5	TRBJ2-5	TRBD2	TGTGCCAGCAGTTCCTTTAGCGGGTCCCAAGAGACCCAGTACTTC	CASSSFSGSQETQYF
few	TRBV6-5	TRBJ2-7	TRBD2	TGTGCCAGCAGTTACTCGGGCGGGGGATCGGGGTACGAGCAGTACTTC	CASSYSGGGSGYEQYF
few	TRBV7-9	TRBJ2-3	NA	TGTGCCAGCAGCGTCCGACTAGGTCGCACAGATACGCAGTATTTT	CASSVRLGRTDTQYF
few	TRBV9	TRBJ2-3	TRBD2	TGTGCCAGCAGCGCAGGGACTAGGACAGATACGCAGTATTTT	CASSAGTRTDTQYF
NA	TRBV15	TRBJ1-1	NA	TGTGCCACCAGCAGTCCCGGGACGGATGTCGAAGCTTTCTTT	CATSSPGTDVEAFF
many	TRBV4-1	TRBJ2-1	NA	TGCGCCAGCAGCCATGCGGGTGACTACAATGAGCAGTTCTTC	CASSHAGDYNEQFF
many	TRBV27	TRBJ2-5	TRBD2	TGTGCCAGCAGTTTTCGAGGGAGGGATGGTGAGACCCAGTACTTC	CASSFRGRDGETQYF
few	TRBV2	TRBJ2-6	NA	TGTGCCAGCAGTGCGCCAGGGCAGAGCTCTGGGGCCAACGTCCTGACTTTC	CASSAPGQSSGANVLTF
many	TRBV12-3/TRBV12-4	TRBJ2-3	NA	TGTGCCAGCAGTCCCGGAACAGCGCTTGATACGCAGTATTTT	CASSPGTALDTQYF
many	TRBV11-2	TRBJ2-3	NA	TGTGCCAGCAGCCCGTCCCCCGGGGGTCGCACAGATACGCAGTATTTT	CASSPSPGGRTDTQYF
NA	TRBV12-3/TRBV12-4	TRBJ2-1	NA	TGTGCCAGCAGTCCTTGGGGGGCTGAAACCTACAATGAGCAGTTCTTC	CASSPWGAETYNEQFF
NA	TRBV25-1	TRBJ1-1	TRBD1	TGTGCCAGCAGTGACCCTATTGGGACAGTAAGAAGGGCTTTCTTT	CASSDPIGTVRRAFF
many	TRBV7-9	TRBJ2-7	TRBD2	TGTGCCAGCAGCTTAATAGGCGGGAGCCACTCCTACGAGCAGTACTTC	CASSLIGGSHSYEQYF
NA	TRBV28	TRBJ1-2	NA	TGTGCCAGCACCGGACAACTTTCCTATGGCTACACCTTC	CASTGQLSYGYTF
few	TRBV5-1	TRBJ2-1	TRBD2	TGCGCCAGCAGCTTGGGAAGCGGGAGGGCAAATGAGCAGTTCTTC	CASSLGSGRANEQFF
many	TRBV7-3	TRBJ2-2	NA	TGTGCCAGCAGCCCCAGTGGGAACACCGGGGAGCTGTTTTTT	CASSPSGNTGELFF
NA	TRBV25-1	TRBJ2-2	NA	TGTGCCAGCAGGGGAGGCAGGGTGAACACCGGGGAGCTGTTTTTT	CASRGGRVNTGELFF
NA	TRBV5-1	TRBJ2-7	TRBD2	TGCGCCAGCAGCTCTCAGGGTAGCGGGAGGGGGACCTACGAGCAGTACTTC	CASSSQGSGRGTYEQYF
few	TRBV28	TRBJ2-7	NA	TGTGCCAGCAGACCCGGACGGTCCTACGAGCAGTACTTC	CASRPGRSYEQYF
many	TRBV7-8	TRBJ2-5	TRBD1	TGTGCCAGCAGCTTAGGAGGGACAGAGGCGCCCGAGACCCAGTACTTC	CASSLGGTEAPETQYF
few	TRBV6-1	TRBJ2-5	NA	TGTGCCAGCAGTCCTAGCGCGTACCAAGAGACCCAGTACTTC	CASSPSAYQETQYF
NA	TRBV2	TRBJ2-7	TRBD2	TGTGCCAGCAATGTAGCGGGAAAAGTAGGCGAGCAGTACTTC	CASNVAGKVGEQYF
many	TRBV27	TRBJ1-1	NA	TGTGCCAGCAGTTTAACGCCGAGGAGCACTGAAGCTTTCTTT	CASSLTPRSTEAFF
many	TRBV28	TRBJ2-2	NA	TGTGCCAGCAGCTCGGGACAGAACACCGGGGAGCTGTTTTTT	CASSSGQNTGELFF